This paragraph covers one TCR beta chain sequence. Its antigen is still unknown. The sample comes from a study of graft-versus-host responses after intestinal transplantation. The study's findings and limits: Association was observed between peak circulating GvH clone levels and early post-transplant HvG declines.

Data came from immunoSEQ multiplex PCR; TCRdb stores just in-frame clones and leaves some out. The top ten hold around 0.82% of the sample, which has about 25,000 clones, around 94% seen once. Germline CDR1 and CDR2: SGHAT and FQNNGV. The CDR3 runs to 15 residues. V lost 4 bases and J lost 4, with 16 bases in between. The sequencing here drew on PBMCs, taken around 29 days after intestinal transplant. This receptor was identified in a human patient who received an intestinal transplant, so some T cells may come from the graft donor. J is TRBJ1-2 and V is TRBV11-2; D remains unclear. As DNA, the CDR3 is TGTGCCAGCAGCTCCCAAGACTGGGCAGTCTATGGCTACACCTTC. This gives the protein CASSSQDWAVYGYTF.